This T cell receptor beta chain is drawn from a study of CD8 T cells in Susac syndrome. Points from the study as a whole: The study conceded that its TCR sequencing and HLA analysis involved relatively few individuals.

The V and J ends lost 1 base and 1 base respectively, with 8 bases between them. CDR3 size: 14 residues. The germline V gene encodes CDR1 LNHDA and CDR2 SQIVND (reference sequence). Random hexamers were used to reverse transcribe an amount of roughly 0.45 to 1 ug RNA. TCRdb redid the calling of the immunoSEQ multiplex PCR reads with MiXCR, one entry per CDR3 protein. Of some 200,000 distinct CDR3 sequences in the sample, 92% were seen once. With respect to this clonotype: Its antigen is still unknown.

The sequence was collected from a human donor with multiple sclerosis. Material for sequencing was CD8+ T cells from PBMCs. The chain has TRBV19 and TRBJ2-7; no definite D call. The chain's CDR3 is CASSIVGGSYEQYF. Here the CDR3 DNA reads TGTGCCAGTAGTATAGTAGGCGGTTCCTACGAGCAGTACTTC.